This T cell receptor beta chain was documented in a study of memory CD4+ T cells and cytomegalovirus serostatus. Across the whole study: Healthy Belgian adult donors included nine or ten CMV-positive and some 23 CMV-negative people.

The assay was immunoSEQ multiplex PCR, and TCRdb's table has in-frame clones only and misses some. Of tens of thousands of clones listed, 70% to 80% are singletons. The CDR3 loop spans 15 amino acids. V was pared by 0 bases and J by 9 bases, with 13 bases between. CDR1 is SGDLS and CDR2 is YYNGEE in the germline V gene. The sort gate was single viable CD3+CD4+CD8-CD45RO+ cells for memory CD4+ T cells. Sample: memory CD4+ T cells from blood. The rearrangement links TRBV9 to TRBJ1-6; D is undetermined. The sequence came from an adult in good health and CMV-seronegative. The CDR3 nucleotides read TGTGCCAGCAGCGTAGGGTCGGTCTCTAGTTCACCCCTCCACTTT. Translated, it gives CASSVGSVSSSPLHF. The full variable domain, completed using reference TRBV9 and TRBJ1-6, is DSGVTQTPKHLITATGQRVTLRCSPRSGDLSVYWYQQSLDQGLQFLIQYYNGEERAKGNILERFSAQQFPDLHSELNLSSLELGDSALYFCASSVGSVSSSPLHFGNGTRLTVT.